One and the same sample provided the 28 T cell receptor beta chains below, sequenced in a study of regulatory T cells in long-lasting Graves disease. The sample's time point: newly diagnosed GD, antithyroid drugs for less than 3 months. Generation of the TCR library employed RNA extracted from PBMCs. Construction of TCR beta libraries relied on iRepertoire HTBI primers and on Arm-PCR targeting CDR3 regions. TCRdb independently ran MiXCR on the multiplex PCR reads; one entry per CDR3 protein. The sample holds 400,000 to 550,000 distinct CDR3 sequences, approximately 15% seen once. The sample also formed part of further work on T cells in Graves' hyperthyroidism and ophthalmopathy.

The material was peripheral blood mononuclear cells (PBMCs), obtained at new diagnosis, from a patient treated with antithyroid drugs. These receptor sequences come from a woman in her thirties with Graves disease.

This clonotype was seen more than once but under ten times. This chain connects TRBV27 to TRBJ1-2; TRBD1 matches 7 bases. Germline trimming cut 4 bases from V and 5 bases from J; bases unmatched to any gene: 7. Germline values: CDR1 MNHEY, CDR2 SMNVEV (reference sequence). There are 14 residues in the CDR3. In DNA form, the CDR3 reads TGTGCCAGCAGTTCTCTCGGGACAGAATATGGCTACACCTTC. This gives the protein CASSSLGTEYGYTF.

This clonotype was detected many times. CDR3 protein: CASSFGGLRTEAFF. In DNA form, the CDR3 reads TGTGCCAGCAGTTTTGGTGGGTTGAGAACTGAAGCTTTCTTT. The chain employs TRBV12-3 or TRBV12-4 and TRBJ1-1; the D is unclear. CDR3 length: 14 residues. Trimming stripped 3 bases from V and 5 bases from J, with 13 bases between.

The table lists this clonotype with a count of one. A read error may account for a junction end that differs from germline. This chain links TRBV20-1 with TRBJ2-3, with D perhaps matching TRBD2 (6 bases). CDR1 DFQATT and CDR2 SNEGSKA come from the germline V gene (reference sequence). The CDR3 contains 16 residues. In DNA, the CDR3 is TGCAGTGCTAACCCGCCGAGCGGGTCCCCCACAGATACGCGGTATTTT. Its translation: CSANPPSGSPTDTRYF.

This clonotype was recorded at least ten times. The chain has TRBV5-1 and TRBJ2-2; 8 positions match TRBD2. The CDR3 has 17 residues. J gave up 5 bases and V 0 bases, and 9 bases lay outside the gene matches. Per germline, CDR1 SGHRS and CDR2 YFSETQ. In DNA form, the CDR3 reads TGCGCCAGCAGCTTGGCAAGCGGGAGCGGTAGGACCGGGGAGCTGTTTTTT. It encodes CASSLASGSGRTGELFF. The complete variable domain, with remaining parts taken from reference TRBV5-1 and TRBJ2-2, reads KAGVTQTPRYLIKTRGQQVTLSCSPISGHRSVSWYQQTPGQGLQFLFEYFSETQRNKGNFPGRFSGRQFSNSRSEMNVSTLELGDSALYLCASSLASGSGRTGELFFGEGSRLTVL.

The chain employs TRBV19 and TRBJ1-1; TRBD1 aligns across 8 bases. The V gene's germline CDR1 is LNHDA and CDR2 SQIVND (reference sequence). This CDR3 has 13 amino acids. V was clipped by 5 bases and J by 1 base; unmatched bases: 0. The CDR3 DNA is TGTGCCAGTAGTGACAGGGGGAACACTGAAGCTTTCTTT. Translation: CASSDRGNTEAFF.

This clonotype has at least ten counts. The chain employs TRBV6-1 and TRBJ2-7, with TRBD1 matching over 11 bases. CDR1 is MNHNS and CDR2 is SASEGT in the germline V gene. There are 15 residues in the CDR3. The trim removed 10 bases at V and 5 bases at J, leaving 13 bases unmatched. The CDR3 loop is CAIRPFGTGGNEQYF. The CDR3 region has the DNA TGTGCCATCCGACCCTTCGGGACAGGGGGAAACGAGCAGTACTTC.

Ten or more counts support this clonotype. This chain links TRBV12-3 or TRBV12-4 with TRBJ2-3; either TRBD1 or TRBD2 may supply D (6 bases each). The V end was cut by 4 bases, the J end by 2 bases, with 13 bases between. This CDR3 contains 15 residues. The CDR3 sequence is CASSSQGTDTDTQYF. The CDR3 DNA follows: TGTGCCAGCAGTTCCCAGGGGACTGACACAGATACGCAGTATTTT.

As to this clonotype: This sequence may be a read error, since a much larger clone differs from it by one base. The rearrangement joins TRBV11-2 to TRBJ2-7; tentative D call: TRBD2 (5 bases). CDR1 and CDR2 from the germline V gene are SGHAT and FQNNGV. The V gene lost 8 bases and the J gene lost 6 bases, with 23 bases spanning the gap. CDR3 length equals 15 residues. This CDR3 reads CASGMSGGPAFEQYF. The CDR3 DNA reads TGTGCCAGCGGGATGAGCGGCGGGCCCGCCTTCGAGCAGTACTTC.

The sample holds a few counts of this clonotype. The V gene is TRBV2, the J gene TRBJ1-2; D gene unclear. Trimming cost V 8 bases and J 2 bases, with 9 bases left between them. The CDR3 covers 12 residues. Germline V gene lookup returns CDR1 SNHLY and CDR2 FYNNEI. The CDR3 coding sequence is TGTGCCAGCGTGAAGGGAAACTATGGCTACACCTTC. Translating gives CASVKGNYGYTF.

This clonotype was counted many times. V usage is TRBV24-1 and J usage is TRBJ2-7; TRBD1 matches 8 bases. J gave up 4 bases and V 2 bases, and 9 bases lay outside the gene matches. Germline lookup yields CDR1 KGHDR and CDR2 SFDVKD. The CDR3 runs to 16 residues. The DNA for the CDR3 is TGTGCCACCAGTGATTCGGCCAGGGGGCCTTCTTACGAGCAGTACTTC. It codes for CATSDSARGPSYEQYF.

There are many counts of this clonotype. CDR3: CAWSPGLGAYNEQFF. CDR3 in DNA: TGTGCCTGGAGCCCCGGGCTCGGGGCCTACAATGAGCAGTTCTTC. The V and J genes are TRBV30 and TRBJ2-1; perhaps TRBD2 as D (5 bases). CDR1 and CDR2 (germline): GTSNPN, SVGIG (reference sequence). Trimming pared 3 bases from V and 2 bases from J, leaving 14 bases between. This CDR3 is built from 15 residues.

This clonotype was seen many times. V is TRBV6-1 and J is TRBJ2-7; TRBD1 or TRBD2 may be the D gene (5 bases each). The V end lost 4 bases, the J end lost 3 bases, and 19 bases lay between the germline ends. Per germline, CDR1 MNHNS and CDR2 SASEGT. CDR3 length equals 16 residues. The CDR3 DNA reads TGTGCCAGCAGTGGGCCCTCAGGGAGTGGGGGCTACGAGCAGTACTTC. Residues: CASSGPSGSGGYEQYF.

This clonotype was observed a few times. The chain recombines TRBV20-1 with TRBJ2-1; D remains unclear. CDR1 is DFQATT, CDR2 SNEGSKA, per germline (reference sequence). The CDR3 contains 11 residues. V was cut by 5 bases and J by 10 bases, with 12 bases left in between. In DNA form, the CDR3 reads TGCAGTGCTGTTGCCGTGGAAGAGCAGTTCTTC. It specifies CSAVAVEEQFF.

This clonotype was counted a few times. The chain joins TRBV5-1 to TRBJ2-1; 9 nucleotides line up with TRBD2. CDR3 length: 15 amino acids. Germline V lookup: CDR1 SGHRS, CDR2 YFSETQ. The trim removed 5 bases at V and 5 bases at J, leaving 8 bases unmatched. The CDR3 coding sequence is TGCGCCAGCAGGACGCGGGAGGGGATAAACAATGAGCAGTTCTTC. Its protein is CASRTREGINNEQFF.

This clonotype was picked up many times. A junction end diverges from the germline sequence, so it may reflect a read error. V is TRBV7-7 and J is TRBJ2-5; 7 bases match TRBD2. The CDR3 length is 15 residues. Germline CDR1 SSHAT, CDR2 FNYEAQ (reference sequence). The CDR3 coding sequence is TGTGCTAGCAGCCCATATCGGGGGGAGCAAGAGACCCAGTACTTC. Amino acids: CASSPYRGEQETQYF.

In its sample, this clonotype was seen many times. J is TRBJ1-1 and V is TRBV27; TRBD1 matches at 7 bases. The CDR3 has 14 amino acids. J lost 8 bases, V lost 5 bases, and 11 bases had no gene match. Germline V gene data show CDR1 as MNHEY and CDR2 as SMNVEV (reference sequence). The DNA of the CDR3 is TGTGCCAGCAGTCCCTGGGACAGAGTCTACGAAGCTTTCTTT. Encoded protein: CASSPWDRVYEAFF.

This clonotype was seen a few times. The gene calls are TRBV4-1 and TRBJ2-5; 10 nucleotides line up with TRBD2. Germline assignment: CDR1 MGHRA and CDR2 YSYEKL. The CDR3 covers 15 residues. V was clipped by 1 base and J by 5 bases; unmatched bases: 4. The chain's CDR3 is CASSQGAGGRETQYF. The DNA for the CDR3 is TGCGCCAGCAGCCAAGGAGCGGGAGGGAGGGAGACCCAGTACTTC.

The chain links TRBV28 to TRBJ1-6; possibly TRBD1 for D (5 bases). Trimming shortened V by 5 bases and J by 7 bases, and 15 bases separated the two germline ends. Germline-derived CDR1 and CDR2 are MDHEN and SYDVKM. This CDR3 has 15 amino acids. CDR3 residues: CASSPGGTINSPLHF. The CDR3 DNA reads TGTGCCAGCAGTCCCGGTGGGACGATCAATTCACCCCTCCACTTT.

There are a few counts of this clonotype. The rearrangement links TRBV20-1 to TRBJ2-5, with 10 bases that match TRBD1. The V segment lost 4 bases and the J segment 5 bases; nucleotides outside the gene matches: 4. Germline V CDR1 and CDR2: DFQATT, SNEGSKA (reference sequence). The CDR3 is made up of 13 amino acids. This chain's CDR3 is CSAIPGQGETQYF. The CDR3 DNA reads TGCAGTGCTATCCCGGGACAGGGGGAGACCCAGTACTTC.

This clonotype was recorded many times. The V and J genes are TRBV29-1 and TRBJ1-2; 7 bases match TRBD1. The length of the CDR3 is 14 residues. Losses at the gene ends were 4 bases for V and 2 bases for J; bases not matched to a gene: 7. In germline, CDR1 is SQVTM, CDR2 ANQGSEA. CDR3 in DNA: TGCAGCGTTGCTGGACAGGCGGGAAACTATGGCTACACCTTC. It is translated as CSVAGQAGNYGYTF. Looking up the rest from reference TRBV29-1 and TRBJ1-2 gives the full variable domain: SAVISQKPSRDICQRGTSLTIQCQVDSQVTMMFWYRQQPGQSLTLIATANQGSEATYESGFVIDKFPISRPNLTFSTLTVSNMSPEDSSIYLCSVAGQAGNYGYTFGSGTRLTVV.

This clonotype occurred a few times. The likely explanation is a read error, given a far larger clone one base away. V gene TRBV7-3 combines with J gene TRBJ2-7; possibly TRBD1 for D (5 bases). The CDR3 is 13 amino acids. V was pared by 6 bases and J by 7 bases, with 16 bases between. Germline V gene lookup returns CDR1 SGHTA and CDR2 FQGTGA. The CDR3 loop reads CASRSPGHNEQYF. CDR3 nucleotide sequence: TGTGCCAGCAGATCCCCAGGGCACAATGAGCAGTACTTC.

This rearrangement joins TRBV27 to TRBJ2-7; D unclear. From germline, CDR1 is MNHEY and CDR2 SMNVEV (reference sequence). The length of the CDR3 is 13 residues. With 6 bases removed from V and 2 bases from J, the gap between germline ends came to 11 bases. The CDR3 DNA follows: TGTGCCAGCAGCTCTTTACCCCCCTACGAGCAGTACTTC. Its protein product is CASSSLPPYEQYF.

For this clonotype: With a much larger clone just one base away, this may be a read error. The V gene is TRBV10-1, the J gene TRBJ1-1, with TRBD1 as a possible D gene (5 bases). The V gene's germline CDR1 is WNHNN and CDR2 SYGVQD (reference sequence). The CDR3 extends over 14 amino acids. In nucleotides, the CDR3 is TGTGCCACCCGGGGCCCGGGGTTGGACACTGAAGCTTCCTTT. Its protein product is CATRGPGLDTEASF.

The table lists this clonotype with many counts. This rearrangement joins TRBV7-9 to TRBJ1-2; 7 bases are shared with TRBD1. V shed 5 bases, J shed 8 bases, and the junction held 11 bases outside the gene matches. The germline V gene encodes CDR1 SEHNR and CDR2 FQNEAQ (reference sequence). CDR3 length: 14 amino acids. The chain's CDR3 is CASSHGQATVGYTF. Here the CDR3 DNA reads TGTGCCAGCAGCCACGGACAGGCAACGGTGGGCTACACCTTC.

This clonotype was recorded many times. CDR3 sequence: CASSLTGARDTQYF. CDR3 nucleotide sequence: TGTGCCAGCAGTTTAACAGGGGCTAGAGATACGCAGTATTTT. The chain joins TRBV12-3 or TRBV12-4 to TRBJ2-3; TRBD1 matches at 7 bases. V was pared by 2 bases and J by 5 bases, with 4 bases of the junction left unmatched. The CDR3 contains 14 residues.

The chain uses TRBV19 and TRBJ1-5; possibly TRBD1 for D (5 bases). The length of the CDR3 is 16 residues. V was clipped by 0 bases and J by 7 bases, with 16 bases between them. The germline V gene encodes CDR1 LNHDA and CDR2 SQIVND (reference sequence). The CDR3 sequence: CASSIDRAGVGQPQHF. The CDR3 nucleotides are TGTGCCAGTAGTATAGATCGGGCGGGGGTTGGGCAGCCCCAGCATTTT.

This clonotype was seen just once. The V gene is TRBV2, the J gene TRBJ2-3; 14 bases align to TRBD2. The DNA end favors TRBJ2-5, so the J call may be wrong. This CDR3 has 17 residues. The germline gives CDR1 SNHLY, CDR2 FYNNEI. CDR3 in amino acids: CASISREGLAGVETQYF. The CDR3 DNA reads TGTGCCAGCATATCCCGGGAGGGACTAGCGGGAGTAGAGACCCAGTACTTC.

This clonotype was recorded at least ten times. The V gene is TRBV18, the J gene TRBJ2-7, with 7 bases aligning to TRBD1. The CDR3 length is 17 residues. V lost 4 bases, J lost 3 bases, and 15 bases stayed unmatched. CDR1 is KGHSH and CDR2 is LQKENI in the germline V gene. CDR3 sequence: CASSRYKSRGRIYEQYF. CDR3 bases: TGTGCCAGCTCACGCTACAAAAGTAGGGGGCGCATCTACGAGCAGTACTTC.